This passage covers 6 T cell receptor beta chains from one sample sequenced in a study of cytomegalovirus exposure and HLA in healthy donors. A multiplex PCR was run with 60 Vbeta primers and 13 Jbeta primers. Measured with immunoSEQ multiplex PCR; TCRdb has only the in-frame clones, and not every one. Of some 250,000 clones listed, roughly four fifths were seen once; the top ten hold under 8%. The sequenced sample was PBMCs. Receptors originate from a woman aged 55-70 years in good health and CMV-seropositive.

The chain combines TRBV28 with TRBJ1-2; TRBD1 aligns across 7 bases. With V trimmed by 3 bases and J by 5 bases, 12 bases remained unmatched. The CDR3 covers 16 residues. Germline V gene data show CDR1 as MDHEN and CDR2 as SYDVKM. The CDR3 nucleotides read TGTGCCAGCAGTTTCTCCCTCCGGGACAGATCTTATGGCTACACCTTC. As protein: CASSFSLRDRSYGYTF.

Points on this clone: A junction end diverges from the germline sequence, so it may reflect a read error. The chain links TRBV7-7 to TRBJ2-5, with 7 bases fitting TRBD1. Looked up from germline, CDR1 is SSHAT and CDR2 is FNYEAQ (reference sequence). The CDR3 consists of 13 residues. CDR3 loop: CASSLDRSETQYF. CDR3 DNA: TGTGCTAGCAGCTTGGACAGGTCGGAGACCCAGTACTTC.

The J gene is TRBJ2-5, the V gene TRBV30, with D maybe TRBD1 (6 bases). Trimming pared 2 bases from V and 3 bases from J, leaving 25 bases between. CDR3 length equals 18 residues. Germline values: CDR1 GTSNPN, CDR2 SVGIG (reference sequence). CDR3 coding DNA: TGTGCCTGGAGTATCCGTAGGAGAATGGGACACCGGGAAGAGACCCAGTACTTC. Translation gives CAWSIRRRMGHREETQYF.

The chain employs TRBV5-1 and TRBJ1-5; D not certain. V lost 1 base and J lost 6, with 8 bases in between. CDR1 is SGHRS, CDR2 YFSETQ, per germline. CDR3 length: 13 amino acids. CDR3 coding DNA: TGCGCCAGCAGCTTGAGTGGGAGTCAGCCCCAGCATTTT. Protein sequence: CASSLSGSQPQHF. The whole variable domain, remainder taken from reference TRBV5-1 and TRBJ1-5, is KAGVTQTPRYLIKTRGQQVTLSCSPISGHRSVSWYQQTPGQGLQFLFEYFSETQRNKGNFPGRFSGRQFSNSRSEMNVSTLELGDSALYLCASSLSGSQPQHFGDGTRLSIL.

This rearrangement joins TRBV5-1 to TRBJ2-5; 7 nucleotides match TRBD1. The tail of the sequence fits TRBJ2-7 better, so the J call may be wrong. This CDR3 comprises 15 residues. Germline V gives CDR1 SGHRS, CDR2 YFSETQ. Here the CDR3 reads CASSPGQPTTYEQYF. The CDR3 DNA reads TGCGCCAGCAGCCCGGGACAGCCGACTACCTACGAGCAGTACTTC.

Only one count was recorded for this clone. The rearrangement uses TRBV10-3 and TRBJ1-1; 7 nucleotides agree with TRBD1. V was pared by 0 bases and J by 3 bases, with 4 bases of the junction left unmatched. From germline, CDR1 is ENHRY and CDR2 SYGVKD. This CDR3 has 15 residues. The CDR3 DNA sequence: TGTGCCATCAGTGAGTCGGAGGGGGCGCACACTGAAGCTTTCTTT. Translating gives CAISESEGAHTEAFF.